A selection of T cell receptor beta chains follows, all from one sample in a study of human T cells and chemical hapten exposure. TCRdb re-analysed the RACE reads in MiXCR, keeping a single row per CDR3 protein. The sample lists just over 350,000 distinct CDR3 sequences; about 6.3% were seen once. The sample here was whole blood, taken in connection with sensitization to the hapten diphenylcyclopropenone (DPC). Receptors originate from a woman aged 18-30 years with alopecia areata. Some clones in this sample may be carry-over from other donors' samples. Each CDR3 is given with its conserved first and last residue. A D gene is named only where the DNA matches it firmly. Expanded clones are given a class, and other clones once, few, many or no size at all.

v_call: TRBV6-6
d_call: TRBD1
clone_size: .
j_call: TRBJ2-5
cdr3_aa: CASSNSGQGKETQYF
cdr3_nt: TGTGCCAGCAGTAATTCCGGACAGGGGAAAGAGACCCAGTACTTC

v_call: TRBV27
d_call: TRBD1
clone_size: few
j_call: TRBJ2-7
cdr3_aa: CASSLQGASPYEQYF
cdr3_nt: TGTGCCAGCAGTTTGCAGGGGGCGAGCCCCTACGAGCAGTACTTC

v_call: TRBV7-9
d_call: .
clone_size: few
j_call: TRBJ1-4
cdr3_aa: CASSLGASINEKLFF
cdr3_nt: TGTGCCAGCAGCTTGGGGGCGTCCATTAATGAAAAACTGTTTTTT

v_call: TRBV14
d_call: .
clone_size: few
j_call: TRBJ1-1
cdr3_aa: CASSQDQRTEAFF
cdr3_nt: TGTGCCAGCAGCCAAGATCAGAGGACTGAAGCTTTCTTT

v_call: TRBV20-1
d_call: TRBD2
clone_size: few
j_call: TRBJ2-3
cdr3_aa: CSADIETSGTDTQYF
cdr3_nt: TGCAGTGCTGATATAGAGACTAGCGGCACAGATACGCAGTATTTT

v_call: TRBV20-1
d_call: .
clone_size: many
j_call: TRBJ1-1
cdr3_aa: CSARGLEANTEAFF
cdr3_nt: TGCAGTGCTAGAGGTCTGGAGGCGAACACTGAAGCTTTCTTT

v_call: TRBV27
d_call: TRBD1
clone_size: few
j_call: TRBJ1-1
cdr3_aa: CASSNGQVNEAFF
cdr3_nt: TGTGCCAGCAGTAATGGACAGGTCAATGAAGCTTTCTTT

v_call: TRBV11-2
d_call: .
clone_size: few
j_call: TRBJ2-2
cdr3_aa: CASSFIGNTGELFF
cdr3_nt: TGTGCCAGCAGCTTTATAGGAAACACCGGGGAGCTGTTTTTT

v_call: TRBV6-1
d_call: TRBD1
clone_size: few
j_call: TRBJ2-5
cdr3_aa: CASSIDREETQYF
cdr3_nt: TGTGCCAGCAGTATCGACAGGGAAGAGACCCAGTACTTC

v_call: TRBV14
d_call: .
clone_size: .
j_call: TRBJ2-7
cdr3_aa: CASSQEVGTIEQYF
cdr3_nt: TGTGCCAGCAGCCAAGAAGTCGGAACTATCGAGCAGTACTTC

v_call: TRBV29-1
d_call: .
clone_size: .
j_call: TRBJ1-2
cdr3_aa: CSVEDRGSYGYTF
cdr3_nt: TGCAGCGTTGAAGATCGGGGCAGCTATGGCTACACCTTC

v_call: TRBV9
d_call: .
clone_size: many
j_call: TRBJ1-6
cdr3_aa: CASSDGQIYNSPLHF
cdr3_nt: TGTGCCAGCAGCGACGGACAGATATATAATTCACCCCTCCACTTT

v_call: TRBV7-9
d_call: TRBD2
clone_size: .
j_call: TRBJ2-3
cdr3_aa: CACSGLGNTDTQYF
cdr3_nt: TGTGCCTGTAGCGGGTTAGGAAACACAGATACGCAGTATTTT

v_call: TRBV11-2
d_call: .
clone_size: .
j_call: TRBJ2-3
cdr3_aa: CASSLFEEGPADTQYF
cdr3_nt: TGTGCCAGCAGCTTATTCGAAGAGGGGCCGGCAGATACGCAGTATTTT

v_call: TRBV6-2/TRBV6-3
d_call: .
clone_size: .
j_call: TRBJ1-2
cdr3_aa: CASSYGTPLDNGYTF
cdr3_nt: TGTGCCAGCAGTTACGGGACCCCTCTGGATAATGGCTACACCTTC

v_call: TRBV7-2
d_call: TRBD1
clone_size: .
j_call: TRBJ1-1
cdr3_aa: CASSTRGRGLMNTEAFF
cdr3_nt: TGTGCCAGCAGCACCAGAGGCAGGGGGCTGATGAACACTGAAGCTTTCTTT

v_call: TRBV12-3/TRBV12-4
d_call: .
clone_size: many
j_call: TRBJ2-5
cdr3_aa: CASTPGSDIWANQETQYF
cdr3_nt: TGTGCCAGCACCCCAGGGAGTGATATCTGGGCCAACCAAGAGACCCAGTACTTC

v_call: TRBV20-1
d_call: .
clone_size: many
j_call: TRBJ1-1
cdr3_aa: CSARGAGRNTEAFF
cdr3_nt: TGCAGTGCTAGAGGGGCAGGGAGAAACACTGAAGCTTTCTTT

v_call: TRBV12-3/TRBV12-4
d_call: TRBD1
clone_size: .
j_call: TRBJ2-5
cdr3_aa: CASSPRQGGETQYF
cdr3_nt: TGTGCCAGCAGTCCCAGACAGGGGGGAGAGACCCAGTACTTC

v_call: TRBV29-1
d_call: .
clone_size: many
j_call: TRBJ2-7
cdr3_aa: CSVDSGEQYF
cdr3_nt: TGCAGCGTTGACAGCGGAGAGCAGTACTTC

v_call: TRBV6-5
d_call: .
clone_size: many
j_call: TRBJ1-1
cdr3_aa: CASSRTGREAFF
cdr3_nt: TGTGCCAGCAGCCGTACGGGCAGGGAAGCTTTCTTT

v_call: TRBV4-2
d_call: TRBD1
clone_size: many
j_call: TRBJ1-1
cdr3_aa: CASSQGTGVNTEAFF
cdr3_nt: TGTGCCAGCAGCCAGGGGACAGGGGTGAACACTGAAGCTTTCTTT